Listed below are T cell receptor beta chains from one sample, sequenced in a study of blood T cell repertoires in COVID-19. Here immunoSEQ multiplex PCR was the method, and the copy in TCRdb shows in-frame clones only, minus some. The sample gives 290,000 or so clones, around 90% of which show up once; approximately 4.5% is in the top ten. Specimen: PBMCs or T cells enriched from blood (not recorded which). These receptors were taken from a woman aged 18-35 years with acute COVID-19. CDR3s include the opening cysteine and the closing phenylalanine or tryptophan. A D gene is named only where the DNA matches it firmly. Size is omitted from some rows. Given values are once, few, many or a class for expanded clones.

TRBV5-5	-	TRBJ2-1	-	TGTGCCAGCAGCACTGGGGGGACCCCCTACTACAATGAGCAGTTCTTC	CASSTGGTPYYNEQFF
TRBV27	-	TRBJ1-5	TRBD1	TGTGCCAGCCGCTCTAGGTTTTGGACAGGGGAGGTATATAGCAATCAGCCCCAGCATTTT	CASRSRFWTGEVYSNQPQHF
TRBV5-5	-	TRBJ2-3	-	TGTGCCAGCAGCTTTTGGGGGGAGCGCACAGATACGCAGTATTTT	CASSFWGERTDTQYF
TRBV5-6	-	TRBJ2-3	-	TGTGCCAGCAGCCGAGCGGAACCTAGCACAGATACGCAGTATTTT	CASSRAEPSTDTQYF
TRBV6-1	-	TRBJ1-2	TRBD1	TGTGCCAGCAGTGATACAGGGGGCGGTGGCTACACCTTC	CASSDTGGGGYTF
TRBV28	-	TRBJ1-4	-	TGTGCCAGCAGTCACCGGGAGGCCCTCGATGAAAAACTGTTTTTT	CASSHREALDEKLFF
TRBV28	-	TRBJ2-3	TRBD2	TGTGCCAGCAGTTTAAGAGCGGGAGCAGGGTATACGCAGTATTTT	CASSLRAGAGYTQYF
TRBV19	-	TRBJ2-6	-	TGTGCCAGTAGTTTATCAGGGGTGGCTGGGGCCAACGTCCTGACTTTC	CASSLSGVAGANVLTF
TRBV3-1/TRBV3-2	few	TRBJ2-7	TRBD1	TGTGCCAGCAGCCGGACAGGGTACGAGCAGTACTTC	CASSRTGYEQYF
TRBV27	-	TRBJ2-5	TRBD2	TGTGCCAGCAGCTTCTCCCCCGGACTAGCGGGAGGCAGGGAGACCCAGTACTTC	CASSFSPGLAGGRETQYF
TRBV6-4	-	TRBJ2-1	-	TGTGCCAGCAGTCTCAGCGCAAGCTCCTACAATGAGCAGTTCTTC	CASSLSASSYNEQFF
TRBV2	-	TRBJ1-1	TRBD1	TGTGCCAGCAGTCTACAGGGGGCGCAGATTGAAGCTTTCTTT	CASSLQGAQIEAFF
TRBV20-1	-	TRBJ2-1	TRBD2	TGCAGTGCTAGTGGACTAGCGGGAATGCGGGATGAGCAGTTCTTC	CSASGLAGMRDEQFF
TRBV7-9	-	TRBJ2-2	TRBD2	TGTGCCACCTACTTCCCAGGACTAGCGGGAGGGAACACCGGGGAGCTGTTTTTT	CATYFPGLAGGNTGELFF
TRBV28	-	TRBJ1-1	-	TGTGCCAGCAGCTCCCCATACGGGGTTTTCTCAGCTTTCTTT	CASSSPYGVFSAFF
TRBV18	-	TRBJ1-1	-	TGTGCCAGCTCACCACTCACGGGGGACACTGAAGCTTTCTTT	CASSPLTGDTEAFF
TRBV6-2/TRBV6-3	-	TRBJ2-7	-	TGTGCCAGCAGTTACACGGCCTACGAGCAGTACTTC	CASSYTAYEQYF
TRBV10-3	-	TRBJ1-2	-	TGTGCCATCAGTGAGACAGATAACTATGGCTACACCTTC	CAISETDNYGYTF
TRBV19	-	TRBJ1-2	TRBD1	TGTGCCAGTAGTATCTACGCAGGGGGCGTCCCCTATGGCTACACCTTC	CASSIYAGGVPYGYTF
TRBV2	-	TRBJ1-1	-	TGTGCCAGCAGTGAAAAAACAGGGAATGCTGAAGCTTTCTTT	CASSEKTGNAEAFF
TRBV4-1	-	TRBJ2-4	TRBD1	TGCGCCAGCAGCCAAGATATTTGGGACAGGGGGGTTTTAAACATTCAGTACTTC	CASSQDIWDRGVLNIQYF
TRBV19	-	TRBJ1-5	-	TGTGCCAGTAGTATAGGTCGACAGGCCAATCAGCCCCAGCATTTT	CASSIGRQANQPQHF
TRBV7-3	-	TRBJ1-1	-	TGTGCCAGCAGAAAAACGGCAGGGTCTGGGCCTTTCTTT	CASRKTAGSGPFF
TRBV7-9	-	TRBJ2-7	TRBD2	TGTGCCAGCAGCGCCCCCGGGACTAGCGGCGAGCAGTACTTC	CASSAPGTSGEQYF
TRBV3-1/TRBV3-2	-	TRBJ2-3	-	TGTGCCAGCAGCCAGGGACACGGGGATACGCAGTATTTT	CASSQGHGDTQYF
TRBV18	-	TRBJ2-7	-	TGTGCCAGCTCACCCGGGGTTGCCTACGAGCAGTACTTC	CASSPGVAYEQYF
TRBV18	-	TRBJ1-6	-	TGTGCCAGCTCCCAAGACCAGGACGGGGAACCCCTCCACTTT	CASSQDQDGEPLHF
TRBV28	-	TRBJ1-5	TRBD1	TGTGCCAGCAGTCTAACAGGGGGTCAGCCCCAGCATTTT	CASSLTGGQPQHF
TRBV7-6	-	TRBJ2-7	-	TGTGCCAGCAGCTTACCTGGGGGCCTCAGCTCCTACGAGCAGTACTTC	CASSLPGGLSSYEQYF
TRBV28	once	TRBJ2-7	TRBD2	TGTGCCAGCAGTTTGGGGCTAGCGGCTTTCGAGCAGTACTTC	CASSLGLAAFEQYF
TRBV2	-	TRBJ2-1	TRBD2	TGTGCCAGCAGTGAACCCCTCCTAGCGGGAGCCTCCCACAATGAGCAGTTCTTC	CASSEPLLAGASHNEQFF
TRBV11-2	-	TRBJ1-1	-	TGTGCCAGCAGCACTCGGACAGTTGAAGCTTTCTTT	CASSTRTVEAFF
TRBV19	-	TRBJ2-2	TRBD2	TGTGCCAGTAGTTCAAGGGCGGGAGTCATTTTTCCCGGGGAGCTGTTTTTT	CASSSRAGVIFPGELFF
TRBV6-5	-	TRBJ2-3	TRBD2	TGTGCCAGCAGCACTAGCGGGAGGAGGGGGGATACGCAGTATTTT	CASSTSGRRGDTQYF
TRBV2	-	TRBJ2-5	TRBD2	TGTGCCAGCAGTGAACTAGCGGGAGTTAAAGAGACCCAGTACTTC	CASSELAGVKETQYF
TRBV3-1/TRBV3-2	-	TRBJ1-1	TRBD1	TGTGCCAGCAGCCCATCGACAGGGTCTTTAACAGCTTTCTTT	CASSPSTGSLTAFF
TRBV5-1	few	TRBJ1-5	-	TGCGCCAGCAGCGGGGGGGATGGCAATCAGCCCCAGCATTTT	CASSGGDGNQPQHF
TRBV5-1	-	TRBJ2-7	TRBD1	TGCGCCAGCATGACAGGGGGCTCGGGGGCCTACGAGCAGTACTTC	CASMTGGSGAYEQYF
TRBV3-1/TRBV3-2	once	TRBJ2-1	TRBD2	TGTGCCAGCAGCCAAGGGTTAGGAGCGGGAGGCGGGGTCAATGAGCAGTTCTTC	CASSQGLGAGGGVNEQFF
TRBV7-6	-	TRBJ2-3	TRBD1	TGTGCCAGCAGCTTGCAGCCGGGACAGGGAAGGGATACGCAGTATTTT	CASSLQPGQGRDTQYF
TRBV2	-	TRBJ1-2	TRBD1	TGTGCCAGCAGTCCACGGGGCCGACAGGGGGCGATGAATGGCTACACCTTC	CASSPRGRQGAMNGYTF
TRBV27	-	TRBJ1-1	-	TGTGCCAGCAGTTCAAGCGGGTCGATGAACACTGAAGCTTTCTTT	CASSSSGSMNTEAFF
TRBV20-1	-	TRBJ2-7	TRBD2	TGCAGTGCTAGTCCCAGCGGGGAAACCTACGAGCAGTACTTC	CSASPSGETYEQYF